These T cell receptor beta chains were read from a single sample in a study of cytomegalovirus exposure and HLA in healthy donors. Method: immunoSEQ multiplex PCR; TCRdb's copy keeps in-frame clones and lacks some. The sample carries around 150,000 clones, about 83% recorded once. Sequenced sample: PBMCs. The receptor set was obtained from a woman in her thirties in good health and CMV-seronegative. Both conserved end residues are part of each CDR3. A D gene is named only where the DNA matches it firmly. Rows may omit the clone size; those that give it use once, few, many or a size class.

CDR3: CASSFSIAYEQYF; DNA: TGTGCCAGCAGCTTTAGTATAGCCTACGAGCAGTACTTC; D: -; length: 13; size: -; J: TRBJ2-7; V: TRBV7-2
CDR3: CASSQDVRTGDQPQHF; DNA: TGCGCCAGCAGCCAAGATGTGAGGACAGGAGATCAGCCCCAGCATTTT; D: TRBD1; length: 16; size: -; J: TRBJ1-5; V: TRBV4-3
CDR3: CASSDFHGQGNTIYF; DNA: TGTGCCAGCAGCGACTTTCATGGACAGGGGAACACCATATATTTT; D: TRBD1; length: 15; size: once; J: TRBJ1-3; V: TRBV9
CDR3: CASSQVRGSGNTIYF; DNA: TGTGCCAGCAGCCAAGTCCGGGGTTCTGGAAACACCATATATTTT; D: -; length: 15; size: -; J: TRBJ1-3; V: TRBV14
CDR3: CASTGRGTGNEKLFF; DNA: TGTGCCAGCACTGGGAGGGGGACAGGGAATGAAAAACTGTTTTTT; D: TRBD1; length: 15; size: -; J: TRBJ1-4; V: TRBV2
CDR3: CASSSDRASGANVLTF; DNA: TGTGCCAGCAGCTCTGACAGGGCCTCTGGGGCCAACGTCCTGACTTTC; D: TRBD1; length: 16; size: few; J: TRBJ2-6; V: TRBV4-2
CDR3: CASRTGGIEQSQPQHF; DNA: TGTGCCAGCAGGACTGGGGGGATCGAACAGAGTCAGCCCCAGCATTTT; D: -; length: 16; size: -; J: TRBJ1-5; V: TRBV28
CDR3: CASSVEGGRASTGELFF; DNA: TGTGCCAGCAGCGTAGAGGGCGGGAGGGCGAGTACCGGGGAGCTGTTTTTT; D: TRBD2; length: 17; size: -; J: TRBJ2-2; V: TRBV9
CDR3: CASSWRDGGGYTF; DNA: TGTGCCAGCAGCTGGAGGGACGGGGGTGGCTACACCTTC; D: -; length: 13; size: -; J: TRBJ1-2; V: TRBV5-6
CDR3: CASSFLYQPQHF; DNA: TGTGCCAGCAGCTTTCTTTATCAGCCCCAGCATTTT; D: -; length: 12; size: few; J: TRBJ1-5; V: TRBV7-2
CDR3: CASSGTGWETQYF; DNA: TGTGCCAGCAGCGGGACAGGGTGGGAGACCCAGTACTTC; D: TRBD1; length: 13; size: once; J: TRBJ2-5; V: TRBV9
CDR3: CASSDNGRKNEQFF; DNA: TGCGCCAGCAGTGACAACGGGAGGAAGAATGAGCAGTTCTTC; D: TRBD2; length: 14; size: -; J: TRBJ2-1; V: TRBV10-1
CDR3: CASSREEIYGYTF; DNA: TGTGCCAGCAGTAGAGAAGAGATCTATGGCTACACCTTC; D: -; length: 13; size: -; J: TRBJ1-2; V: TRBV6-1
CDR3: CSAAIRGSSYAQYF; DNA: TGCAGCGCCGCGATTCGCGGGAGTTCGTACGCGCAGTACTTC; D: TRBD2; length: 14; size: -; J: TRBJ2-7; V: TRBV29-1